Listed below are T cell receptor beta chains from one sample, sequenced in a study of blood T cell repertoires in COVID-19. Using immunoSEQ multiplex PCR, the repertoire was profiled, and TCRdb retains in-frame clones only, with some absent. The sample contains roughly 200,000 clones, around 83% of which appear only once. Sequenced material: peripheral blood. These receptors came from a man in his forties or fifties with active or convalescent COVID-19. Both conserved end residues are part of each CDR3. The order of the fields is clone size, V gene, D gene, J gene, CDR3 protein, CDR3 DNA. The D gene is left open where the match is weak. The listing skips clone size in some rows; elsewhere it reads once, few, many or a size class.

clone size: .; V gene: TRBV10-2; D gene: TRBD2; J gene: TRBJ2-5; CDR3 protein: CASSESLAGEQETQYF; CDR3 DNA: TGCGCCAGCAGTGAGTCGCTAGCGGGAGAACAAGAGACCCAGTACTTC
clone size: few; V gene: TRBV10-3; D gene: .; J gene: TRBJ1-4; CDR3 protein: CAISQMGLSNEKLFF; CDR3 DNA: TGTGCCATCAGTCAGATGGGCCTATCTAATGAAAAACTGTTTTTT
clone size: once; V gene: TRBV19; D gene: .; J gene: TRBJ1-1; CDR3 protein: CASSSPVGGAEAFF; CDR3 DNA: TGTGCCAGTAGTAGCCCGGTGGGAGGGGCAGAAGCTTTCTTT
clone size: .; V gene: TRBV4-3; D gene: .; J gene: TRBJ2-2; CDR3 protein: CASSQDKGAADYTGELFF; CDR3 DNA: TGCGCCAGCAGCCAAGATAAGGGAGCGGCAGATTACACCGGGGAGCTGTTTTTT
clone size: once; V gene: TRBV24-1; D gene: .; J gene: TRBJ1-3; CDR3 protein: CATSDRAGPGNTIYF; CDR3 DNA: TGTGCCACCAGTGATAGGGCAGGGCCTGGAAACACCATATATTTT
clone size: .; V gene: TRBV2; D gene: .; J gene: TRBJ1-1; CDR3 protein: CASSETDSKAFF; CDR3 DNA: TGTGCCAGCAGTGAAACGGACAGTAAAGCTTTCTTT
clone size: .; V gene: TRBV4-3; D gene: TRBD1; J gene: TRBJ2-1; CDR3 protein: CASSQGRGTGGSNEQFF; CDR3 DNA: TGCGCCAGCAGCCAAGGGAGGGGGACAGGGGGAAGCAATGAGCAGTTCTTC
clone size: .; V gene: TRBV18; D gene: .; J gene: TRBJ2-1; CDR3 protein: CASTNYPDNEQFF; CDR3 DNA: TGTGCCAGCACGAATTACCCGGACAATGAGCAGTTCTTC
clone size: once; V gene: TRBV14; D gene: .; J gene: TRBJ2-5; CDR3 protein: CASSQAGSQETQYF; CDR3 DNA: TGTGCCAGCAGCCAAGCAGGATCCCAAGAGACCCAGTACTTC
clone size: .; V gene: TRBV6-5; D gene: TRBD1; J gene: TRBJ1-2; CDR3 protein: CASRLDRGGGVYTF; CDR3 DNA: TGTGCCAGCAGATTAGACAGGGGGGGTGGTGTCTACACCTTC
clone size: .; V gene: TRBV11-2; D gene: .; J gene: TRBJ1-4; CDR3 protein: CASSLTLEGKLFF; CDR3 DNA: TGTGCCAGCAGCTTAACCTTGGAGGGAAAACTGTTTTTT
clone size: .; V gene: TRBV30; D gene: .; J gene: TRBJ2-7; CDR3 protein: CAWSRGQLYEQYF; CDR3 DNA: TGTGCCTGGAGTCGTGGGCAACTCTACGAGCAGTACTTC
clone size: .; V gene: TRBV5-4; D gene: .; J gene: TRBJ2-4; CDR3 protein: CASSLQGSMAKNIQYF; CDR3 DNA: TGTGCCAGCAGCTTGCAGGGGTCTATGGCCAAAAACATTCAGTACTTC
clone size: .; V gene: TRBV12-5; D gene: TRBD2; J gene: TRBJ2-1; CDR3 protein: CASGLLTSEQFF; CDR3 DNA: TGTGCTAGTGGCCTGTTGACTAGCGAGCAGTTCTTC
clone size: .; V gene: TRBV9; D gene: .; J gene: TRBJ1-1; CDR3 protein: CASSVLVPGRANTEAFF; CDR3 DNA: TGTGCCAGCAGCGTACTGGTCCCCGGCAGGGCGAACACTGAAGCTTTCTTT
clone size: .; V gene: TRBV7-3; D gene: .; J gene: TRBJ1-1; CDR3 protein: CASSLTGLDTEAFF; CDR3 DNA: TGTGCCAGCAGCCTGACGGGTTTAGACACTGAAGCTTTCTTT
clone size: .; V gene: TRBV6-1; D gene: TRBD2; J gene: TRBJ2-1; CDR3 protein: CASSEFPSGIYNEQFF; CDR3 DNA: TGTGCCAGCAGTGAGTTCCCTAGCGGAATCTACAATGAGCAGTTCTTC
clone size: .; V gene: TRBV2; D gene: .; J gene: TRBJ2-3; CDR3 protein: CASSVTGYSTDTQYF; CDR3 DNA: TGTGCCAGCAGTGTCACGGGGTATTCCACAGATACGCAGTATTTT
clone size: .; V gene: TRBV19; D gene: TRBD2; J gene: TRBJ2-7; CDR3 protein: CASSIGGTNYEQYF; CDR3 DNA: TGTGCCAGTAGTATCGGAGGGACTAACTACGAGCAGTACTTC